A single sample gave rise to the 32 T cell receptor beta chains below, sequenced in a study of blood T cell repertoires in COVID-19 (TCRdb year 2020). Receptor amplification or capture employed the immunoSEQ multiplex PCR assay. This immuneACCESS table, as held by TCRdb, lists in-frame sequences with V and J called but not all clones. Of the missing ones, under half trace to an unresolved V gene in checked studies; the others have no known cause. The table for this sample lists around 260,000 clones; approximately 87% of them were counted only once. The top ten clonotypes cover 3.5% to 5.5% of the sample. The sample was peripheral blood. Receptors were obtained from a man aged 55 to 69 who had recovered from COVID-19.

The rearrangement uses TRBV18 and TRBJ2-7; D remains ambiguous. Per germline, CDR1 KGHSH and CDR2 LQKENI. V was trimmed by 6 bases and J by 1 base, leaving 10 bases between them. The CDR3 sequence is 13 residues long. CDR3 residues: CASSLQSSYEQYF. The CDR3 DNA sequence: TGTGCCAGCTCCTTACAGAGTTCCTACGAGCAGTACTTC.

CDR3 in amino acids: CASSSSSGVGYNEQFF. Written as DNA, the CDR3 is TGTGCCAGCAGCTCGAGCAGCGGGGTCGGATACAATGAGCAGTTCTTC. The chain uses TRBV5-4 and TRBJ2-1; 7 nucleotides agree with TRBD2. The ends lost 3 bases at V and 4 bases at J; junction bases unmatched: 10. This CDR3 region has 16 residues. CDR1 is SGHNT and CDR2 is YYREEE in the germline V gene (reference sequence).

The J gene is TRBJ1-5, the V gene TRBV28; 8 bases are a match to TRBD1. V lost 4 bases and J lost 0; bases outside the gene matches: 5. In germline, CDR1 is MDHEN, CDR2 SYDVKM. This CDR3 comprises 16 residues. CDR3 nucleotides: TGTGCCAGCAGTTCAAACAGGGGGGGTAGCAATCAGCCCCAGCATTTT. It encodes CASSSNRGGSNQPQHF.

The CDR3 DNA reads as TGTGCCAGCAGCTTCGGGGGAAACAAAAACATTCAGTACTTC. Amino acids: CASSFGGNKNIQYF. The chain uses TRBV5-6 and TRBJ2-4, with D possibly being TRBD2 (6 bases). The CDR3 has 14 amino acids. The germline V gene encodes CDR1 SGHDT and CDR2 YYEEEE. Deletions cut 2 bases from V and 3 bases from J, with 9 bases between.

The V gene is TRBV5-4, the J gene TRBJ2-5, with a tentative D call TRBD2 (5 bases). The CDR3 has 15 residues. Germline assignment: CDR1 SGHNT and CDR2 YYREEE (reference sequence). Trimming shortened V by 0 bases and J by 0 bases, and 9 bases separated the two germline ends. CDR3 DNA sequence: TGTGCCAGCAGCTTGGCTAGCAGGTACCAAGAGACCCAGTACTTC. This translates into CASSLASRYQETQYF.

On this clone itself: Different DNA sequences within this sample yield the same CDR3. This chain joins TRBV6-5 and TRBJ2-3; 12 nucleotides agree with TRBD2. The CDR3 length is 16 residues. Trimming removed 0 bases from V and 4 bases from J; junction bases left unmatched: 2. Germline CDR1 and CDR2: MNHEY and SVGAGI. The CDR3 loop is CASSYSGLAGSDTQYF. In nucleotides, the CDR3 is TGTGCCAGCAGTTACTCAGGACTAGCGGGATCAGATACGCAGTATTTT.

The chain combines TRBV3-1 (or the pseudogene TRBV3-2) with TRBJ1-2, with D possibly TRBD1 on 5 matching bases. Trimming took off 1 base at V and 8 bases at J, with 14 bases between the two ends. Germline assignment: CDR1 LGHDT and CDR2 YNNKEL (reference sequence). CDR3 length: 14 residues. The CDR3 nucleotides read TGTGCCAGCAGCCAAGGGACGGGGGGGAAAGGCTACACCTTC. This gives the protein CASSQGTGGKGYTF.

This chain joins TRBV10-1 and TRBJ1-1; 8 nucleotides match TRBD1. CDR1 WNHNN and CDR2 SYGVQD come from the germline V gene (reference sequence). The CDR3 covers 13 residues. The V and J ends lost 6 bases and 5 bases, in that order; junction bases with no gene match: 5. The CDR3 here is CASRRTGSTEAFF. The CDR3 region has the DNA TGCGCCAGCAGACGGACAGGGTCTACTGAAGCTTTCTTT.

This clone was seen more than once but under ten times. The chain couples TRBV4-1 to TRBJ2-1; 9 positions match TRBD1. The V and J ends lost 0 bases and 7 bases, in that order; junction bases with no gene match: 7. CDR1 and CDR2 (germline): MGHRA, YSYEKL. The CDR3 has 16 amino acids. CDR3 in amino acids: CASSQDRTGAWNEQFF. For the CDR3, the DNA is TGCGCCAGCAGCCAAGATAGGACAGGGGCTTGGAATGAGCAGTTCTTC.

V and J are TRBV14 and TRBJ1-1; D is possibly TRBD1 (5 bases). With 0 bases removed from V and 4 bases from J, the gap between germline ends came to 12 bases. Germline CDR1 reads SGHDN; CDR2 reads FVKESK. The CDR3 covers 15 residues. The CDR3 nucleotides are TGTGCCAGCAGCCAAGATGCAGGGAGGGCCACTGAAGCTTTCTTT. The encoded protein is CASSQDAGRATEAFF.

Concerning this clone: A junction boundary mismatches the germline segment, possibly from a read error. This chain uses TRBV5-4 with TRBJ2-7; tentative D call: TRBD1 (6 bases). CDR3 length: 15 amino acids. CDR1 and CDR2 from the germline V gene are SGHNT and YYREEE (reference sequence). In DNA form, the CDR3 reads TGTGCCAGCAGCTTTCCCGGGACACTCTCCGACGAGCAGTACTTC. This codes for CASSFPGTLSDEQYF.

J is TRBJ1-6 and V is TRBV6-7; the D gene is possibly TRBD1 (6 bases). TRBV6-7 is designated an ORF whose function remains uncertain. The CDR3 runs to 15 residues. The germline V and J ends were trimmed by 2 bases and 7 bases, with 12 bases remaining between them. The CDR3, as DNA: TGTGCCAGCAGTTACAGGACAGAGAGAAATTCACCCCTCCACTTT. Translating it yields CASSYRTERNSPLHF.

The V gene is TRBV24-1, the J gene TRBJ2-3; 7 nucleotides line up with TRBD2. With 3 bases clipped from V and 5 bases from J, the junction kept 7 bases outside the gene matches. The CDR3 has 15 amino acids. The germline V gene encodes CDR1 KGHDR and CDR2 SFDVKD. CDR3 amino acids: CATSDPRTSLDTQYF. Here the CDR3 DNA reads TGTGCCACCAGTGATCCCCGGACTAGTTTAGATACGCAGTATTTT.

Here the CDR3 DNA reads TGTGCCAGCAGGATTCTCGGGGGAGCCAAAAACATTCAGTACTTC. Its translation is CASRILGGAKNIQYF. The chain recombines TRBV27 with TRBJ2-4; tentative D call: TRBD2 (6 bases). Germline assignment: CDR1 MNHEY and CDR2 SMNVEV (reference sequence). Trimming took off 6 bases at V and 0 bases at J, with 12 bases between the two ends. The CDR3 covers 15 residues.

The rearrangement joins TRBV4-1 to TRBJ2-5; TRBD2 matches 12 bases. CDR3 length: 17 amino acids. With 4 bases clipped from V and 5 bases from J, the junction kept 11 bases outside the gene matches. Germline CDR1 reads MGHRA; CDR2 reads YSYEKL. The CDR3 loop is CASSRPPSGRAGETQYF. The CDR3 DNA sequence: TGCGCCAGCAGCCGCCCACCTAGCGGGAGGGCCGGGGAGACCCAGTACTTC.

The J gene is TRBJ2-2, the V gene TRBV28, with 7 bases aligning to TRBD1. From germline, CDR1 is MDHEN and CDR2 SYDVKM. The CDR3 extends over 17 amino acids. Losses at the gene ends were 4 bases for V and 1 base for J; bases not matched to a gene: 9. In nucleotides, the CDR3 is TGTGCCAGCAGTTCCTCATGGACAGGCCAGAACACCGGGGAGCTGTTTTTT. As protein: CASSSSWTGQNTGELFF.

This chain links TRBV5-1 with TRBJ1-2; 8 nucleotides agree with TRBD1. The V gene end was trimmed by 5 bases and the J gene end by 4 bases; junction bases not matched to a gene: 7. The CDR3 runs 14 residues. Germline assignment: CDR1 SGHRS and CDR2 YFSETQ. CDR3: CASRQQGASYGYTF. CDR3 coding DNA: TGCGCCAGCAGGCAGCAGGGGGCTAGCTATGGCTACACCTTC.

The chain has TRBV5-4 and TRBJ1-2, with TRBD1 as a possible D gene (5 bases). CDR3 length equals 15 residues. Per the germline V gene, CDR1 is SGHNT and CDR2 is YYREEE (reference sequence). V lost 4 bases to trimming and J lost 8 bases, with 21 bases between them. In nucleotides, the CDR3 is TGTGCCAGCAGCAACCCTGGGGGGATTTTGGTGGGCTACACCTTC. Protein product: CASSNPGGILVGYTF.

The gene calls are TRBV9 and TRBJ2-3; no clear D gene. Germline CDR1 and CDR2: SGDLS and YYNGEE. The CDR3 is made up of 15 amino acids. Trimming left V 0 bases short and J 5 bases short, with 13 bases between. CDR3 DNA sequence: TGTGCCAGCAGCGTAGGAGGATACGCCGGAGATACGCAGTATTTT. Translated: CASSVGGYAGDTQYF.

This clone was seen just once. The rearrangement uses TRBV7-2 and TRBJ2-2, with 7 nucleotides matching TRBD1. Germline CDR1 reads SGHTA; CDR2 reads FQGNSA. The CDR3 loop spans 15 amino acids. The ends lost 5 bases at V and 4 bases at J; junction bases unmatched: 7. CDR3 in DNA: TGTGCCAGCAGCCCCAAAACAGGGGTCACCGGGGAGCTGTTTTTT. It translates to CASSPKTGVTGELFF.

The chain is built from TRBV9 and TRBJ2-1, with 8 bases aligning to TRBD2. The CDR3 spans 21 residues. In germline, CDR1 is SGDLS, CDR2 YYNGEE. The trim removed 0 bases at V and 1 base at J, leaving 18 bases unmatched. The chain's CDR3 is CASSVGLAGSREPNSYNEQFF. CDR3 DNA: TGTGCCAGCAGCGTAGGCCTAGCGGGCTCCCGAGAGCCGAATTCCTACAATGAGCAGTTCTTC. The full variable domain, rest sourced from reference TRBV9 and TRBJ2-1, is DSGVTQTPKHLITATGQRVTLRCSPRSGDLSVYWYQQSLDQGLQFLIQYYNGEERAKGNILERFSAQQFPDLHSELNLSSLELGDSALYFCASSVGLAGSREPNSYNEQFFGPGTRLTVL.

The rearrangement links TRBV5-1 to TRBJ2-7; 8 bases map to TRBD2. From germline, CDR1 is SGHRS and CDR2 YFSETQ. V shed 0 bases and J 6 bases; nucleotides not matched to a gene: 8. The CDR3 is 15 amino acids. CDR3 protein: CASSLVGSGNSEQYF. CDR3 DNA sequence: TGCGCCAGCAGCTTGGTCGGTAGCGGGAATTCCGAGCAGTACTTC.

This clone was picked up one time. This chain uses TRBV7-9 with TRBJ1-6; D is unresolved. V shed 3 bases and J shed 7 bases, with 13 bases lying between them. CDR1 and CDR2 from the germline V gene are SEHNR and FQNEAQ (reference sequence). The CDR3 loop spans 15 amino acids. CDR3 sequence reads: CASSFGEGRNSPLHF. The DNA for the CDR3 is TGTGCCAGCAGCTTTGGGGAGGGTAGAAATTCACCCCTCCACTTT.

A few counts support this clone. The CDR3 DNA is TGCGCCAGCAGCTTGGCCCGCTTGAGCGGAGGTAGCTCCTACAATGAGCAGTTCTTC. This translates into CASSLARLSGGSSYNEQFF. V usage is TRBV5-1 and J usage is TRBJ2-1; TRBD2 might be the D (5 bases). Deletions cut 0 bases from V and 0 bases from J, with 19 bases between. Germline-derived CDR1 and CDR2 are SGHRS and YFSETQ. The CDR3 is 19 amino acids.

V usage is TRBV6-6 and J usage is TRBJ2-1; 7 bases are shared with TRBD1. The CDR3 has 15 amino acids. Germline V gene sequence: CDR1 MNHNY, CDR2 SVGAGI (reference sequence). Trimming took 5 bases from V and 2 from J; bases not matched to a gene: 6. CDR3 in DNA: TGTGCCAGCAGTCAACAGGGGCCAACCTACAATGAGCAGTTCTTC. As protein: CASSQQGPTYNEQFF.

This rearrangement joins TRBV24-1 to TRBJ2-1; D might be TRBD2 (5 bases). V was clipped by 4 bases and J by 5 bases, with 17 bases between them. The CDR3 spans 16 residues. CDR1 and CDR2 (germline): KGHDR, SFDVKD. CDR3 DNA: TGTGCCACCAGTGACCTTGACGCGGGCCGTAACAATGAGCAGTTCTTC. This gives the protein CATSDLDAGRNNEQFF.

This clone was recorded a few times. The V gene is TRBV11-1, the J gene TRBJ2-7; 7 bases fit TRBD2. After removal of 6 bases from V and 0 bases from J, the junction contained 5 bases not matched to a gene. This CDR3 comprises 14 residues. The germline V gene encodes CDR1 SGHAT and CDR2 FQDESV (reference sequence). This chain's CDR3 is CASRPGLSSYEQYF. The CDR3, as DNA: TGTGCCAGCAGACCGGGACTAAGCTCCTACGAGCAGTACTTC.

This rearrangement joins TRBV19 to TRBJ2-6, with D tentatively TRBD1 (7 bases). Trimming took 11 bases from V and 5 from J, leaving 13 bases between them. The CDR3 runs to 13 residues. Germline CDR1 and CDR2: LNHDA and SQIVND (reference sequence). The CDR3 loop is CAGGDSWANVLTF. The CDR3 DNA sequence: TGTGCCGGAGGGGACAGCTGGGCCAACGTCCTGACTTTC.

This clone was seen only a few times. The chain has TRBV19 and TRBJ2-1, with D maybe TRBD2 (7 bases). The CDR3 runs to 16 residues. Trimming shortened V by 6 bases and J by 0 bases, and 15 bases separated the two germline ends. Germline CDR1 is LNHDA and CDR2 is SQIVND (reference sequence). CDR3 protein: CASRGARGLSYNEQFF. CDR3 bases: TGTGCCAGTAGGGGGGCGCGGGGGCTCTCCTACAATGAGCAGTTCTTC. The full variable domain, rest sourced from reference TRBV19 and TRBJ2-1, is DGGITQSPKYLFRKEGQNVTLSCEQNLNHDAMYWYRQDPGQGLRLIYYSQIVNDFQKGDIAEGYSVSREKKESFPLTVTSAQKNPTAFYLCASRGARGLSYNEQFFGPGTRLTVL.

V and J are TRBV11-2 and TRBJ2-3; perhaps TRBD2 as D (6 bases). The CDR3 is 17 amino acids. From germline, CDR1 is SGHAT and CDR2 FQNNGV. Deletions cut 0 bases from V and 2 bases from J, with 15 bases between. The CDR3 loop reads CASSLEASAVLTDTQYF. CDR3 coding DNA: TGTGCCAGCAGCTTAGAGGCTAGCGCGGTGCTCACAGATACGCAGTATTTT.

This chain connects TRBV5-1 to TRBJ2-7, with 10 bases fitting TRBD2. J gave up 6 bases and V 0 bases, and 6 bases lay outside the gene matches. Germline assignment: CDR1 SGHRS and CDR2 YFSETQ. There are 15 residues in the CDR3. The CDR3 reads CASSLGLAGALEQYF. CDR3 sequence (DNA): TGCGCCAGCAGCTTGGGGCTAGCGGGAGCACTCGAGCAGTACTTC.

In this sample, this clone turned up once. Other DNA sequences from this sample encode an identical CDR3 as well. CDR3 bases: TGTGCCAGTAGTATCGGCGGGACAGGGGAGACCCAGTACTTC. It codes for CASSIGGTGETQYF. This chain connects TRBV19 to TRBJ2-5; 9 bases agree with TRBD1. J gave up 5 bases and V 3 bases, and 4 bases lay outside the gene matches. CDR1 and CDR2 from the germline V gene are LNHDA and SQIVND (reference sequence). This CDR3 has 14 amino acids. Looking up the rest from reference TRBV19 and TRBJ2-5 gives the full variable domain: DGGITQSPKYLFRKEGQNVTLSCEQNLNHDAMYWYRQDPGQGLRLIYYSQIVNDFQKGDIAEGYSVSREKKESFPLTVTSAQKNPTAFYLCASSIGGTGETQYFGPGTRLLVL.